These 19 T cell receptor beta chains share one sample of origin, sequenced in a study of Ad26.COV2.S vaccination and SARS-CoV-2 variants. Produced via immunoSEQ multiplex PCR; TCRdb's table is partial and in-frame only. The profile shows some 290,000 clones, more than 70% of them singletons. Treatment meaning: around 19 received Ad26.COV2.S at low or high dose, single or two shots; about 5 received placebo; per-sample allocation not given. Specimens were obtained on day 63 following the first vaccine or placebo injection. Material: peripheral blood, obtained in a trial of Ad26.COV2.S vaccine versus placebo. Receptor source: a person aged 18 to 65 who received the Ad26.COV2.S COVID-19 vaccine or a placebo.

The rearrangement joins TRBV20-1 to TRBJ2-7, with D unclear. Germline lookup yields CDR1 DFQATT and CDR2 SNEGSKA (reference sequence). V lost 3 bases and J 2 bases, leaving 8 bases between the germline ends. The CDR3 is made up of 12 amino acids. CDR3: CSASQVPYEQYF. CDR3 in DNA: TGCAGTGCTAGTCAGGTCCCCTACGAGCAGTACTTC.

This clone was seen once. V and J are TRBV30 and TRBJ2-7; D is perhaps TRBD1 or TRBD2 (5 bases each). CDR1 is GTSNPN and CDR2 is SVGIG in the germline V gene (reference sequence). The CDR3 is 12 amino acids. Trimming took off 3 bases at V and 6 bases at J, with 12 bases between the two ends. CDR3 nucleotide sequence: TGTGCCTGGAGCCGGGACCTGGTCGAGCAGTACTTC. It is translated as CAWSRDLVEQYF.

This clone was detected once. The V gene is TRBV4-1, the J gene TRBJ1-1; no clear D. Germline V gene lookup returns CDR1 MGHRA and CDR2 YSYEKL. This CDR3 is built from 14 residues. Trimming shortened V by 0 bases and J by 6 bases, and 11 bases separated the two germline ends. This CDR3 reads CASSQDMRRAEAFF. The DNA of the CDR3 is TGCGCCAGCAGCCAAGATATGAGGAGGGCTGAAGCTTTCTTT.

As DNA, the CDR3 is TGTGCCAGCAGTGTAGATGGCGGGGGGAAAGAAGCTTTCTTT. Translated, it gives CASSVDGGGKEAFF. The chain employs TRBV25-1 and TRBJ1-1; TRBD1 might be the D (5 bases). The CDR3 totals 14 residues. CDR1 is MGHDK, CDR2 SYGVNS, per germline. V was pared by 4 bases and J by 8 bases, with 17 bases between.

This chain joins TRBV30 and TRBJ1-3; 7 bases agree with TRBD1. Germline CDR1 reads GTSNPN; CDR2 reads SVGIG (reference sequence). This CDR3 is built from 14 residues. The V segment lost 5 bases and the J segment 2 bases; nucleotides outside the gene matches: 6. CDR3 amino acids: CAWERQGTGNTIYF. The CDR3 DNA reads TGTGCCTGGGAAAGACAGGGAACTGGAAACACCATATATTTT.

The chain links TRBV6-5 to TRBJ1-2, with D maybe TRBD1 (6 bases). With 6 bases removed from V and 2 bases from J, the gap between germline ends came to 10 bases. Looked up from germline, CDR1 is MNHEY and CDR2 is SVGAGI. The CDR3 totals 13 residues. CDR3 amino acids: CASSRQENYGYTF. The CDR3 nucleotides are TGTGCCAGCAGCCGACAGGAAAACTATGGCTACACCTTC.

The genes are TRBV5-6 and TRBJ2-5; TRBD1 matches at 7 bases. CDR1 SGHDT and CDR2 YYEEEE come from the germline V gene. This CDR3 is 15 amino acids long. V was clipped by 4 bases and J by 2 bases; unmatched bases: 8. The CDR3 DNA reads TGTGCCAGCAGCGGCATGAGGGGACAGCAAGAGACCCAGTACTTC. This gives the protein CASSGMRGQQETQYF.

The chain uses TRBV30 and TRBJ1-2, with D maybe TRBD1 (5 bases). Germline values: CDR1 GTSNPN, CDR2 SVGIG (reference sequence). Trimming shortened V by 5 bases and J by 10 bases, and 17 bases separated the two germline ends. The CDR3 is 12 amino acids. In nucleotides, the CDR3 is TGTGCCTGGGCTCGCACGGACATTTTCTACACCTTC. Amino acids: CAWARTDIFYTF.

The CDR3 sequence is CASSYVGQPQHF. CDR3 bases: TGTGCCAGCAGTTATGTAGGGCAGCCCCAGCATTTT. This chain connects TRBV6-6 to TRBJ1-5; D not certain. Germline V lookup: CDR1 MNHNY, CDR2 SVGAGI (reference sequence). The CDR3 covers 12 residues. V gave up 3 bases and J gave up 7 bases, with 7 bases separating them.

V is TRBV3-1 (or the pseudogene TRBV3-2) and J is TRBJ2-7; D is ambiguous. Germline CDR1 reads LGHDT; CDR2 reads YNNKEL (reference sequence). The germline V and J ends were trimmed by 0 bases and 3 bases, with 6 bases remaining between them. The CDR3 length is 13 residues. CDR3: CASSQETIYEQYF. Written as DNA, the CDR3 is TGTGCCAGCAGCCAAGAAACAATCTACGAGCAGTACTTC.

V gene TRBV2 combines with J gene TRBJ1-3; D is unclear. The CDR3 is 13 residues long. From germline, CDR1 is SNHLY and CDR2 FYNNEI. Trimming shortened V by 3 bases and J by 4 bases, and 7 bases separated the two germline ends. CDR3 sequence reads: CASSDNSGNTIYF. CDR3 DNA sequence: TGTGCCAGCAGTGACAATTCCGGAAACACCATATATTTT.

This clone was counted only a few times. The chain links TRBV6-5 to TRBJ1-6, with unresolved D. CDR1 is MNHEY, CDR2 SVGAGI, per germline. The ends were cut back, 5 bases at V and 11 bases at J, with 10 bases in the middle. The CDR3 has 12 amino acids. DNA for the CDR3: TGTGCCAGCAGTCCCCTCGGGGCACCCCTCCACTTT. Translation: CASSPLGAPLHF.

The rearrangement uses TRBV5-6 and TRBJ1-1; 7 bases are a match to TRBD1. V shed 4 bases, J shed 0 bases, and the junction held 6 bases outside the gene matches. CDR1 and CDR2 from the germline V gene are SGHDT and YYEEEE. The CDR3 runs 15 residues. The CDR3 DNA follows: TGTGCCAGCAGCGGAGGACAGGTCATGAACACTGAAGCTTTCTTT. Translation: CASSGGQVMNTEAFF.

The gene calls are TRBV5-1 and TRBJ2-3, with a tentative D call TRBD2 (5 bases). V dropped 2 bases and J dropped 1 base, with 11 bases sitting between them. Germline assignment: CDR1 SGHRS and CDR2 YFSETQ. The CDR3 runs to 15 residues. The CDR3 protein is CASSLDPGGTDTQYF. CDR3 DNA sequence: TGCGCCAGCAGCTTAGACCCCGGGGGCACAGATACGCAGTATTTT. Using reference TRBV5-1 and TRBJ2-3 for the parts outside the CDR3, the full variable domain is KAGVTQTPRYLIKTRGQQVTLSCSPISGHRSVSWYQQTPGQGLQFLFEYFSETQRNKGNFPGRFSGRQFSNSRSEMNVSTLELGDSALYLCASSLDPGGTDTQYFGPGTRLTVL.

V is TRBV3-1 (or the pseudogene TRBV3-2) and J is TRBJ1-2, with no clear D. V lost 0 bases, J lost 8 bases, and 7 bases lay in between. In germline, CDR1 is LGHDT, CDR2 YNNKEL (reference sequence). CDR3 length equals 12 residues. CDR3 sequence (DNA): TGTGCCAGCAGCCAAGATATAAGGGGCTACACCTTC. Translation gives CASSQDIRGYTF.

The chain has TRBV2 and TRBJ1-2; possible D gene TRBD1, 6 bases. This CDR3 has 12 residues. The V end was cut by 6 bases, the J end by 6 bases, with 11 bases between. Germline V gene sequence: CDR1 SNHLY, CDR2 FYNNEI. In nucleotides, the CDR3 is TGTGCCAGCAGAACAGGGATGGATGGCTACACCTTC. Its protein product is CASRTGMDGYTF.

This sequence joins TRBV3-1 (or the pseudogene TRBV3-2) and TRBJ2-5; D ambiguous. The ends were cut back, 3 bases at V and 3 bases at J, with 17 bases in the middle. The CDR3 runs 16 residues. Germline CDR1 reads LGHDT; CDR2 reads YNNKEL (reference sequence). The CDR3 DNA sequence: TGTGCCAGCAGCCATCGCGCGGCCATAGTGGAAGAGACCCAGTACTTC. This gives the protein CASSHRAAIVEETQYF.

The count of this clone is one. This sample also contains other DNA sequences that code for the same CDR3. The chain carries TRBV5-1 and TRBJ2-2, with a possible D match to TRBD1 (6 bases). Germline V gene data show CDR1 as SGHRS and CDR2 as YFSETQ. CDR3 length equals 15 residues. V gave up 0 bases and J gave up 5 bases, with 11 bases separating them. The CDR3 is CASSLGHRDTGELFF. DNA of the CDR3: TGCGCCAGCAGCTTGGGGCACAGGGATACCGGGGAGCTGTTTTTT.

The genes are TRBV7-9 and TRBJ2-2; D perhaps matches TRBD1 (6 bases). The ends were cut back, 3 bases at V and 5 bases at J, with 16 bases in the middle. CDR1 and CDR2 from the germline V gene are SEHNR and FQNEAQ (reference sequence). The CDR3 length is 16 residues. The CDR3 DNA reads TGTGCCAGCAGCTTTTTACAGGGTTGGGGTACCGGGGAGCTGTTTTTT. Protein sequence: CASSFLQGWGTGELFF.